This note documents a single T cell receptor beta chain sequence. The antigen remains unidentified. CDR3 length: 16 amino acids. V was pared by 1 base and J by 2 bases, with 13 bases between. Germline V CDR1 and CDR2: MNHNS, SASEGT. This record comes from a study of T cells in Graves' hyperthyroidism and ophthalmopathy. Whole-study findings and limits: Among thyroid clonotypes expanded above 0.001, most also appeared in blood.

Ophthalmopathy patients had moderate-to-severe active disease, CAS ≥3, NOSPECS ≥4, and disease duration under 3 months. Patients were excluded for uncontrolled infection, other autoimmune disease, pregnancy or lactation. The diagnoses drew upon clinical symptoms, serum thyroxine and TRAb, thyroid ultrasound and orbital computed tomography. From RNA transcripts, TCR beta CDR3 regions were amplified. The HTBI primer set was used in a first-round RT-PCR of the TCR CDR3. Using its own MiXCR run on the multiplex PCR reads, TCRdb lists one record per CDR3 protein. The table shows a few hundred thousand distinct CDR3 sequences, with roughly 15% occurring only once.

V is TRBV6-1 and J is TRBJ2-3, with D tentatively TRBD1 (5 bases). The source is a woman younger than 45 with Graves' ophthalmopathy. Sequences were obtained from blood. CDR3 residues: CASSEGQPLFTDTQYF. The CDR3 nucleotides are TGTGCCAGCAGTGAAGGACAGCCCCTATTCACAGATACGCAGTATTTT.